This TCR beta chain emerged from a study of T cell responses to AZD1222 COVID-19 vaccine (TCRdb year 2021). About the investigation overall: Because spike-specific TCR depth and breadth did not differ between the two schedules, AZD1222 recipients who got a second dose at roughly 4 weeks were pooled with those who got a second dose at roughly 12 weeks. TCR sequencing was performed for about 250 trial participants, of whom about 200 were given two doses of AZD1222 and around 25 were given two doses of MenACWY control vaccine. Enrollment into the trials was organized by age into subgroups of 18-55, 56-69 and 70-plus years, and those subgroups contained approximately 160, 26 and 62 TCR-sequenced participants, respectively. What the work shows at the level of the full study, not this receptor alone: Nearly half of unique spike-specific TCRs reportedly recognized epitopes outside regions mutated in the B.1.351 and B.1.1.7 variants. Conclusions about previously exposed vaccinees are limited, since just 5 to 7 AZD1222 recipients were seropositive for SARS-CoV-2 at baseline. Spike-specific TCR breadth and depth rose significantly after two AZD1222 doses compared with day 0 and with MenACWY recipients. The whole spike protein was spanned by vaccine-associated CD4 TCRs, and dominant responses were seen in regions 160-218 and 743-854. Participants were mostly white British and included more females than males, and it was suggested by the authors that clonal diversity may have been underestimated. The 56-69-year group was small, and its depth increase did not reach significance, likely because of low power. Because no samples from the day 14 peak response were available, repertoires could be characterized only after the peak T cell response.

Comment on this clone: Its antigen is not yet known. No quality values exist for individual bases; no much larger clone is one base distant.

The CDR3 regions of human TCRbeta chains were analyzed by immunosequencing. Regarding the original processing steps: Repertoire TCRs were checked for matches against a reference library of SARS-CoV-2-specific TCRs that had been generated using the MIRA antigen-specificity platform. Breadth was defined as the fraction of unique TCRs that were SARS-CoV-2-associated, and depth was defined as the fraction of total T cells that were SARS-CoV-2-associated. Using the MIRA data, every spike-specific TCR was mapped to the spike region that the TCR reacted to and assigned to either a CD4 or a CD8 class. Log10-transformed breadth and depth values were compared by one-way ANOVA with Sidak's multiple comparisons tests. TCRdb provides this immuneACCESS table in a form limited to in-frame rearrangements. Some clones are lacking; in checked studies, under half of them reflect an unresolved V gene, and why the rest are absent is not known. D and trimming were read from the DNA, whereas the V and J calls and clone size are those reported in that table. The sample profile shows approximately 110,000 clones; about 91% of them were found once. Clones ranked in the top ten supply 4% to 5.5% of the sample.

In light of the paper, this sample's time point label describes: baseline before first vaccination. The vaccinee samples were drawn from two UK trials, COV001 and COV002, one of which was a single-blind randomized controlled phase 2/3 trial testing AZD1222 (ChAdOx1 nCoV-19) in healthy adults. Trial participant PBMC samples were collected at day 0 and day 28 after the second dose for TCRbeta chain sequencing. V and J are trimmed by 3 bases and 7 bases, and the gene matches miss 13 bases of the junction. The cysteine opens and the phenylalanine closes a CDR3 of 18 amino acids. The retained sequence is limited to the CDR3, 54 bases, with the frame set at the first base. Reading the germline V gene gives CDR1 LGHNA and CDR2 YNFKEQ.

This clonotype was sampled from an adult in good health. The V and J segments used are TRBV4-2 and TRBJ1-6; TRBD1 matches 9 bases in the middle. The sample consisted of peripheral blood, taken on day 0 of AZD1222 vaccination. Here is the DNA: TGTGCCAGCAGCCAGACCCCGGGACAGGGTGGGTGGAATTCACCCCTCCACTTT. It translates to CASSQTPGQGGWNSPLHF.